This T cell receptor (beta chain) was obtained from a study of OX40 agonist ivuxolimab in advanced cancers. At baseline, cycle 4 day 1, and cycle 7 day 1, blood was sampled. Notes on the study in general: Low levels of normalized T-cell clonal expansion also appeared in some nonresponders.

Trimming removed 1 base at V and 4 bases at J, with 16 bases between. Per the germline V gene, CDR1 is SGHTA and CDR2 is FQGNSA. The CDR3 loop spans 17 amino acids. On this clone: Its antigen is unknown.

The method was immunoSEQ multiplex PCR; TCRdb's version includes in-frame clones alone and lacks a portion of them. The data contain some 57,000 clones, more than 70% of them seen just once; the ten biggest clones take up 0.52%. This chain links TRBV7-2 with TRBJ2-2, with a possible D match to TRBD1 (7 bases). This specimen was CD4+ or CD8+ T cells sorted from blood, taken in a trial of the OX40 agonist ivuxolimab. This receptor was identified in an adult with an advanced solid tumor such as melanoma, head and neck, liver or kidney cancer. The chain's CDR3 is CASSLVGGRGGTGELFF. DNA of the CDR3: TGTGCCAGCAGCTTAGTAGGGGGCAGGGGAGGCACCGGGGAGCTGTTTTTT.